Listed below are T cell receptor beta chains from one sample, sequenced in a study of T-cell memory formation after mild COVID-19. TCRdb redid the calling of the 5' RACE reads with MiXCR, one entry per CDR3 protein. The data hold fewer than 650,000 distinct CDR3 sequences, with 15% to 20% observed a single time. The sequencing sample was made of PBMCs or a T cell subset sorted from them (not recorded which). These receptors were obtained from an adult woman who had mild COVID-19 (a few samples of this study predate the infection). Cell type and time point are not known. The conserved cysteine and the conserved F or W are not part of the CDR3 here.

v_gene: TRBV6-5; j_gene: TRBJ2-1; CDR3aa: ASRQLAGLNNEQF
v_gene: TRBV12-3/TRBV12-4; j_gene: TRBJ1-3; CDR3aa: ASSWIGGSGNTIY
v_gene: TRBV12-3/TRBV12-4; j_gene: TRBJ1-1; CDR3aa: ASSVKRLNTEAF
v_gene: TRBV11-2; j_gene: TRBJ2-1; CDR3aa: ASSLTSGVYNEQF
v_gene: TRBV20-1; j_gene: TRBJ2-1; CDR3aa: SAKGVASGDHNEQF
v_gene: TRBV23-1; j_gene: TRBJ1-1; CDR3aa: ASSRELQGRSFEAF
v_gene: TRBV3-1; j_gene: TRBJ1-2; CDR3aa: ASSRLMTDNYGYT
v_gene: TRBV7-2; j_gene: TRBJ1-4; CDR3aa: ASSTRTGNEKLF
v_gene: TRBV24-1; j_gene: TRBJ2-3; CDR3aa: ATSDLPTEGTDTQY
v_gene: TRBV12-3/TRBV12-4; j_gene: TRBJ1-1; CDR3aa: ASSPDSPKGEAF